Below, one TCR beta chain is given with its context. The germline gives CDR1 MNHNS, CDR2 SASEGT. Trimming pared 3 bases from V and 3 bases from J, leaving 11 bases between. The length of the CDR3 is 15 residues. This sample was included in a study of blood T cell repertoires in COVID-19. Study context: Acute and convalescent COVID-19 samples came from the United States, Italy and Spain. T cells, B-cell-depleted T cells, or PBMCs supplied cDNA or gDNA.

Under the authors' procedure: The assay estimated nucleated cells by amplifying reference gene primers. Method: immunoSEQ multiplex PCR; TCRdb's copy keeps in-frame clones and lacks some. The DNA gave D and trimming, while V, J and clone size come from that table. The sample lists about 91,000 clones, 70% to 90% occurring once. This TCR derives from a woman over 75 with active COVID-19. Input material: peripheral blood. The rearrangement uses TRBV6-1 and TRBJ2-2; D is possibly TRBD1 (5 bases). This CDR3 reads CASSDSQGYTGELFF. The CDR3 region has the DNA TGTGCCAGCAGTGACAGCCAGGGTTACACCGGGGAGCTGTTTTTT.